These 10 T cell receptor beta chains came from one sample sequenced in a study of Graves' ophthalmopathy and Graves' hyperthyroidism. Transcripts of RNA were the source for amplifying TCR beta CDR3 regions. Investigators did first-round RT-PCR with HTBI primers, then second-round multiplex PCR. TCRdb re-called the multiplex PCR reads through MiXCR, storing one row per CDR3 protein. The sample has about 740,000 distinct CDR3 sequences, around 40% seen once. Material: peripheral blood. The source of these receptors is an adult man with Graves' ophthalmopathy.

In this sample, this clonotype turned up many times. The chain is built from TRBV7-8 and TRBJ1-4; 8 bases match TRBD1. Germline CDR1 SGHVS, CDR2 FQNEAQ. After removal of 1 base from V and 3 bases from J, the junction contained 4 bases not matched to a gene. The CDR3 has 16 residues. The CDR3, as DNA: TGTGCCAGCAGCTTAGGTCAGACAGGGGCTAATGAAAAACTGTTTTTT. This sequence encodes CASSLGQTGANEKLFF.

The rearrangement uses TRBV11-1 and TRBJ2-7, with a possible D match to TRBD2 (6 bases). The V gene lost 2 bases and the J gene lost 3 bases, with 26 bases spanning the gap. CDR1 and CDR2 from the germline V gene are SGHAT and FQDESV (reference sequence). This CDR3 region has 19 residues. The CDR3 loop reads CASSLNRQKWRVLYYEQYF. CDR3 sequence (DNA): TGTGCCAGCAGCTTAAATCGCCAGAAATGGAGGGTTTTATACTACGAGCAGTACTTC.

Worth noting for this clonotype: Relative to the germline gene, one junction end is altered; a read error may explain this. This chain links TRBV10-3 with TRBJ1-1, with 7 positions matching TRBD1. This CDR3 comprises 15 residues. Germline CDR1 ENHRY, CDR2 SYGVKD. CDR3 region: CASSDRVGMNTEAFF. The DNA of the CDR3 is TGTGCCAGCAGTGACAGGGTAGGGATGAACACTGAAGCTTTCTTT.

The DNA of the CDR3 is TGCAGCGTTAGCACTGACTATGGCTACACCTTC. As protein: CSVSTDYGYTF. V and J are TRBV29-1 and TRBJ1-2; no clear D. V was clipped by 5 bases and J by 3 bases, with 7 bases between them. Per the germline V gene, CDR1 is SQVTM and CDR2 is ANQGSEA. CDR3 length: 11 residues.

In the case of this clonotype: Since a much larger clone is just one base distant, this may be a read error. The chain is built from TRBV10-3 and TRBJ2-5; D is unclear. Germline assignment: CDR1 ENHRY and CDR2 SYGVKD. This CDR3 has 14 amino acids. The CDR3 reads CASSPSNEQETQYF. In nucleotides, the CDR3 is TGTGCCAGCAGTCCCTCCAATGAGCAAGAGACCCAGTACTTC.

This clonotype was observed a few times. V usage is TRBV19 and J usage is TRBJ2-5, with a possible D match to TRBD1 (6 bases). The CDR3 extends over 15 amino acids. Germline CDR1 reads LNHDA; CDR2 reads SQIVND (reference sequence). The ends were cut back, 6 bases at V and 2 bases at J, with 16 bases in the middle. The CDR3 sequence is CASRPGQTIQETQYF. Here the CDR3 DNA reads TGTGCCAGTAGACCGGGACAAACAATACAAGAGACCCAGTACTTC.

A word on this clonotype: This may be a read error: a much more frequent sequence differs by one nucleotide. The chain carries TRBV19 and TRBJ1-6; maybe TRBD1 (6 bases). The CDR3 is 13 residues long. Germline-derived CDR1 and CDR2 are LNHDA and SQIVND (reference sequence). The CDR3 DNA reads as TGTGTCAGTAGTATCACAGGGCAGTCACCCCTCCACTTT. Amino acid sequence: CVSSITGQSPLHF. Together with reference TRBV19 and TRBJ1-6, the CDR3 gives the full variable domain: DGGITQSPKYLFRKEGQNVTLSCEQNLNHDAMYWYRQDPGQGLRLIYYSQIVNDFQKGDIAEGYSVSREKKESFPLTVTSAQKNPTAFYLCVSSITGQSPLHFGNGTRLTVT.

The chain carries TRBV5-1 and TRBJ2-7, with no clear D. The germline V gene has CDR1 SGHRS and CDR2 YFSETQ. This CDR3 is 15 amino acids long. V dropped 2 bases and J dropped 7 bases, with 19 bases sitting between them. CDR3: CASSLNVQPNGEQYF. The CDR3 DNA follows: TGCGCCAGCAGCTTAAATGTGCAGCCCAATGGGGAGCAGTACTTC.

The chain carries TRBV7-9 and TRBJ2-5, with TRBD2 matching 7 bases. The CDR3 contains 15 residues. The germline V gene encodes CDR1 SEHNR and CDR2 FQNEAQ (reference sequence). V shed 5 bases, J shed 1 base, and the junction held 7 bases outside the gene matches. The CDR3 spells CASSHWGGGQETQYF. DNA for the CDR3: TGTGCCAGCAGCCACTGGGGGGGGGGCCAAGAGACCCAGTACTTC.

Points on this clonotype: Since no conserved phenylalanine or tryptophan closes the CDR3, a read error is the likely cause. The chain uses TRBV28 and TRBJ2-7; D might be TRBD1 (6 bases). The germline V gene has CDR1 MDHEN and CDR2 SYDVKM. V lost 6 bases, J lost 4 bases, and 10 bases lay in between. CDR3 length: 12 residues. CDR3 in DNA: TGTGCCAGCAGGGTCAGGGGTTACGAGCAGTACATC. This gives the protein CASRVRGYEQYI.